The entry below describes one T cell receptor (beta chain). This clonotype was seen once. Its antigen is not yet known. A much larger clone lies a single base off, so this may be a read error. This specimen belongs to a study of T cells in Graves' hyperthyroidism and ophthalmopathy (dated by TCRdb to between 2019 and 2020). Background for the entire study: Peripheral blood samples were taken at the time of initial diagnosis, prior to any treatment. A discovery cohort of about a hundred patients, about 44 with Graves' ophthalmopathy and more than 55 with stable Graves' hyperthyroidism, was used to find distinguishing TCR V-J signatures. An independent validation cohort of fewer than 20 hyperthyroidism patients and more than 15 patients who later progressed to ophthalmopathy tested prospective prediction of ophthalmopathy. The 100 discovery patients were divided at random into training and test sets in a 7:3 ratio. In addition, the study compared T-cell repertoires in thyroid tissue and in blood from roughly six Graves' hyperthyroidism patients. Following sampling, methimazole starting at 30 mg daily was given to hyperthyroidism patients, and high-dose intravenous methylprednisolone was given to ophthalmopathy patients. TCR Vbeta CDR3 sequencing of 130 to 150 peripheral blood samples (about 45 ophthalmopathy, 75 hyperthyroidism and around 17 progressor patients) is reported in the paper. Summary of the overall study and its limitations: In cross-validation, a model built on a 13 V-J signature told ophthalmopathy apart from stable hyperthyroidism with roughly 87% sensitivity and about 81% specificity, and in testing the same model reached 80%/75%. Most expanded thyroid clonotypes (frequency above 0.001) were also found in blood, which suggests that blood repertoires may mirror thyroid immune responses. In validation, the model predicted progression to ophthalmopathy with roughly 70% sensitivity and about 73% specificity, a median of 6.5 months before onset. Sample size was not statistically predetermined, and investigators were not blinded to group allocation.

The CDR3 covers 13 residues, taking in both the cysteine and the phenylalanine. Only the CDR3 portion is preserved as DNA: 39 bases, with reading frame beginning at the first base. In the germline V gene, CDR1 corresponds to SQVTM and CDR2 to ANQGSEA. The germline ends are 14 bases apart after V is trimmed by 5 bases and J by 5 bases. Moderately to severely active disease, a Clinical Activity Score of at least 3, a NOSPECS grade of at least 4, and a duration under 3 months were present in ophthalmopathy patients. The study excluded patients with uncontrolled infections, other autoimmune diseases, pregnancy or lactation. Diagnoses were based on clinical symptoms, serum thyroxine and TRAb, thyroid ultrasound and orbital computed tomography. PBMCs were isolated from about 9.1 ml of fresh peripheral blood by Ficoll-Paque density gradient centrifugation. Trizol reagent was used to extract total RNA, and RNA quality was then checked on an Agilent 2100 Bioanalyzer.

TCR beta CDR3 regions were amplified from RNA transcripts. For the first round of RT-PCR on the TCR CDR3, the HTBI primer set was used together with the Qiagen OneStep RT-PCR kit. The libraries were constructed in a second round of multiplex PCR and then size-selected and purified. Libraries were sequenced paired-end with 100 bp reads on an Illumina HiSeq2000. As for the original processing: SOAPnuke was used to process the raw data, removing reads that contained adapters or uncalled bases, had a mean Phred below 15, or lacked an exact match to the constant primer or identifier. COPE v1.2.5 was used to merge high-quality paired reads, and clonotypes were defined as unique nucleotide sequences. MiTCR v1.1 was used to align the clonotypes against IMGT TRBV, TRBD and TRBJ reference segments. The analysis included only V-J combinations with a frequency above 0.0001, which together covered more than 99% of the repertoires. A TCS score was defined as the ratio between F50 (clonal expansion) and ExV (chaos), using BLOSUM62-based TCRdist between CDR3 peptides within each V-J. Welch's t-statistics and random forest reduced just over 500 V-J features to fewer than 15, which were used in a naive Bayes classifier (R e1071). TCRdb reprocessed the public reads (quality trimming at Q25 with fastp, clone calling with MiXCR) and kept in-frame beta chains. CDR3 protein sequences are deduplicated, and each keeps its most common genes and DNA. The V and J calls reflect TCRdb's pipeline rather than the authors' work. The sample table lists approximately 300,000 distinct CDR3 sequences, about 15% of them with a count of one. The top ten clones comprise around 55% of the sample.

This TCR was sampled from a woman aged 60-75 years with Graves' ophthalmopathy. The chain uses TRBV29-1 and TRBJ2-3; tentative D gene TRBD1, with 6 bases matching. Sequencing input: blood. The nucleotide sequence is given as TGCAGCGTTAGTCAGGGGCTCGTAGATACGCAGTATTTT. Translated, this gives CSVSQGLVDTQYF.